These T cell receptor beta chains were read from a single sample in a study of CD8+CD57+ T cells in acquired aplastic anemia. TCRdb called the reads again in MiXCR, with one record for every CDR3 protein. The sample yields roughly 250,000 distinct CDR3 sequences, around 46% seen once. The sample taken for sequencing was sorted CD4+, CD8+, or CD8+CD57+ T cells (not recorded which) from PBMCs. All receptors derive from a human donor with aplastic anemia. The CDR3 runs from the conserved cysteine through the conserved F or W. A D gene is named only where the DNA matches it firmly. For some rows the clone size is stated as once, few or many, or as a class when expanded; others skip it.

len	d_gene	j_gene	v_gene	abundance	CDR3aa	CDR3nt
15	NA	TRBJ1-6	TRBV27	NA	CASSVQSSYNSPLHF	TGTGCCAGCAGTGTCCAGAGCTCCTATAATTCACCCCTCCACTTT
13	NA	TRBJ1-6	TRBV2	NA	CASSPGIVSPLHF	TGTGCCAGCAGTCCGGGAATTGTATCACCCCTCCACTTT
14	TRBD1	TRBJ2-7	TRBV7-3	NA	CASSPGQRTYEQYF	TGCGCCAGCAGCCCGGGACAGAGAACCTACGAGCAGTACTTC
14	NA	TRBJ1-2	TRBV27	NA	CASSLSPRMTGYTF	TGTGCCAGCAGTTTATCCCCCCGTATGACGGGCTACACCTTC
16	NA	TRBJ1-2	TRBV4-3	once	CASSQEVREVDYGYTF	TGCGCCAGCAGCCAAGAAGTCAGGGAAGTGGACTATGGCTACACCTTC
13	NA	TRBJ1-1	TRBV20-1	NA	CSAIRGGRPEAFF	TGCAGTGCTATCAGAGGTGGACGCCCTGAAGCTTTCTTT
12	NA	TRBJ1-2	TRBV24-1	NA	CATSDTGYGYTF	TGTGCCACCAGTGATACAGGGTACGGCTACACCTTC
15	NA	TRBJ2-1	TRBV7-7	many	CASSLVANSNNEQFF	TGTGCTAGCAGCTTAGTAGCGAATTCCAACAATGAGCAGTTCTTC
13	NA	TRBJ1-2	TRBV2	NA	CASSDGRNYGYTF	TGTGCCAGCAGTGATGGTCGGAACTATGGCTACACCTTC
15	TRBD1	TRBJ1-6	TRBV10-3	NA	CAIRSGTGGISPLHF	TGTGCCATCAGATCCGGGACAGGGGGTATTTCACCCCTCCACTTT
16	NA	TRBJ1-2	TRBV6-5	many	CASSSPWDRTNYGYTF	TGTGCCAGCAGTTCGCCGTGGGACCGCACCAACTATGGCTACACCTTC
14	NA	TRBJ2-5	TRBV4-1	many	CASSQSDWEETQYF	TGCGCCAGCAGCCAGTCTGACTGGGAGGAGACCCAGTACTTC